This T cell receptor beta chain was sequenced for a study of brain T cells in children with intractable seizures. Time point given: blood from clinic visit 5 months post-surgery; TSC patient then seizure free. Surgery cases with the highest brain T cell transcript signatures were chosen for sequencing. Before surgery, patients took at least one anti-epileptic drug. Per the germline V gene, CDR1 is LNHDA and CDR2 is SQIVND (reference sequence). V shed 4 bases, J shed 4 bases, and the junction held 4 bases outside the gene matches. This CDR3 contains 16 residues. Using immunoSEQ multiplex PCR, the repertoire was profiled, and TCRdb retains in-frame clones only, with some absent. The data show about 350,000 clones, nearly 95% seen once.

J is TRBJ2-3 and V is TRBV19; 14 bases agree with TRBD2. This material consisted of peripheral blood, taken about 5 months after surgery. The source of this sequence is a boy younger than two with tuberous sclerosis and intractable seizures. The CDR3 nucleotides are TGTGCCAGTAGTACGGGACTAGCGGGAGAGGCAGATACGCAGTATTTT. Translating gives CASSTGLAGEADTQYF. Full variable domain (rest looked up from reference TRBV19 and TRBJ2-3): DGGITQSPKYLFRKEGQNVTLSCEQNLNHDAMYWYRQDPGQGLRLIYYSQIVNDFQKGDIAEGYSVSREKKESFPLTVTSAQKNPTAFYLCASSTGLAGEADTQYFGPGTRLTVL.